The 21 T cell receptor beta chains in this list originate from one sample, sequenced in a study of type 1 regulatory T cells. TCRdb re-called the reads through MiXCR, storing one row per CDR3 protein. The profile shows over 14,000 distinct CDR3 sequences, around 15% of them singletons. Their antigens are not known. Input material: cultured T cells, either the whole culture or a sorted T cell fraction (not recorded which). The receptor source for this set is a human donor in good health.

The rearrangement uses TRBV7-3 and TRBJ2-1; maybe TRBD2 (5 bases). The CDR3 has 15 residues. Between the trimmed V and J ends, which lost 2 bases and 5 bases, there was a span of 13 bases. Germline CDR1 is SGHTA and CDR2 is FQGTGA. In DNA form, the CDR3 reads TGTGCCAGCAGCTTAGCTAGCCGAACAAACAATGAGCAGTTCTTC. Translating it yields CASSLASRTNNEQFF.

This chain joins TRBV12-3 or TRBV12-4 and TRBJ2-1; 7 bases match TRBD2. This CDR3 is built from 15 residues. V gave up 7 bases and J gave up 7 bases; unmatched junction bases: 13. The CDR3 bases are TGTGCCAGCAAACTCTTGGCGGGAGCCTGGAATGAGCAGTTCTTC. Translated, it gives CASKLLAGAWNEQFF.

This clonotype was seen ten or more times. The chain carries TRBV7-3 and TRBJ2-1, with 8 nucleotides matching TRBD2. The ends lost 5 bases at V and 5 bases at J; junction bases unmatched: 5. The CDR3 spans 14 residues. From germline, CDR1 is SGHTA and CDR2 FQGTGA. DNA for the CDR3: TGTGCCAGCAGCCTTAGCGGGACCCACAATGAGCAGTTCTTC. It codes for CASSLSGTHNEQFF.

This clonotype was counted many times. The chain uses TRBV29-1 and TRBJ1-4, with D tentatively TRBD1 (6 bases). Germline-derived CDR1 and CDR2 are SQVTM and ANQGSEA. The CDR3 extends over 13 amino acids. Trimming cost V 7 bases and J 8 bases, with 17 bases left between them. CDR3 coding DNA: TGCAGCGCCGCCCAACAGGGAGGGGAAAAACTGTTTTTT. Its protein product is CSAAQQGGEKLFF.

This clonotype showed up just a few times. The chain employs TRBV5-1 and TRBJ2-7; TRBD2 is a possible D gene (5 bases). V lost 8 bases, J lost 1 base, and 13 bases lay in between. CDR3 size: 13 residues. Germline values: CDR1 SGHRS, CDR2 YFSETQ. This CDR3 reads CASSDLFSYEQYF. The CDR3 DNA reads TGCGCCAGTTCGGACTTATTTTCCTACGAGCAGTACTTC.

This clonotype has at least ten counts. The chain uses TRBV30 and TRBJ2-3; TRBD1 aligns across 8 bases. The V gene's germline CDR1 is GTSNPN and CDR2 SVGIG (reference sequence). The CDR3 has 15 residues. J lost 0 bases, V lost 2 bases, and 4 bases had no gene match. The CDR3 loop is CAWSRQGPSTDTQYF. CDR3 coding DNA: TGTGCCTGGAGTCGACAGGGGCCTAGCACAGATACGCAGTATTTT.

Regarding this clonotype: The junction departs from germline at one end; a sequencing error may be responsible. This chain connects TRBV7-7 to TRBJ2-2, with TRBD2 matching 8 bases. The CDR3 has 14 amino acids. Germline loops: CDR1 SSHAT, CDR2 FNYEAQ (reference sequence). DNA of the CDR3: TGTGCTAGCAGCCAACTAGCGGAGGGGGGGGAGCTGTTTTTT. This encodes CASSQLAEGGELFF.

This clonotype was counted many times. This chain links TRBV5-1 with TRBJ2-3; 10 positions agree with TRBD2. The CDR3 runs to 17 residues. The germline CDR1 and CDR2 sequences are SGHRS and YFSETQ. Trimming cost V 3 bases and J 1 base; bases outside gene matches: 8. CDR3 loop: CASSYLAGVSGTDTQYF. The CDR3, as DNA: TGCGCCAGCAGCTACCTAGCGGGAGTTTCGGGCACAGATACGCAGTATTTT.

This clonotype was observed at least ten times. This chain joins TRBV7-2 and TRBJ2-7; D not resolved. Trimming left V 1 base short and J 7 bases short, with 11 bases between. The germline gives CDR1 SGHTA, CDR2 FQGNSA. This CDR3 has 13 residues. The CDR3 DNA reads as TGTGCCAGCAGCTTAGACCCCCCGCGGGAGCAGTACTTC. Translated, it gives CASSLDPPREQYF.

A remark on this clonotype: A read error may produce the germline difference seen at one junction end. The J gene is TRBJ1-6, the V gene TRBV28; TRBD1 aligns across 8 bases. Germline CDR1 is MDHEN and CDR2 is SYDVKM. The CDR3 length is 12 residues. The CDR3 DNA is TGTGCCAGTGGACAGGGTAATTCACCCCCCCACTTT. It encodes CASGQGNSPPHF.

There are many counts of this clonotype. Being one base from a much bigger clone, this may be a read error. The chain links TRBV7-7 to TRBJ2-2, with a tentative D call TRBD2 (6 bases). The CDR3 is made up of 14 amino acids. Germline loops: CDR1 SSHAT, CDR2 FNYEAQ (reference sequence). CDR3 region: CASSFSGNTGELFF. The CDR3 bases are TGTGCTAGCAGCTTTAGCGGGAACACCGGGGAGCTGTTTTTT.

This clonotype has more than one count but fewer than ten. The rearrangement uses TRBV5-1 and TRBJ2-7; weak D call: TRBD1 (6 bases). The ends were cut back, 4 bases at V and 0 bases at J, with 14 bases in the middle. The CDR3 sequence is 15 residues long. The V gene's germline CDR1 is SGHRS and CDR2 YFSETQ. The DNA for the CDR3 is TGCGCCAGCAGCCCCAGGACAGAGCCCTCCTACGAGCAGTACTTC. Its translation: CASSPRTEPSYEQYF.

This clonotype was counted many times. The rearrangement uses TRBV6-1 and TRBJ2-5; 11 bases map to TRBD2. The germline CDR1 and CDR2 sequences are MNHNS and SASEGT. Trimming at V came to 10 bases and at J to 2 bases, leaving 3 bases not matched to a gene. The CDR3 runs 13 residues. The CDR3 loop reads CATRTSGQETQYF. The CDR3 bases are TGTGCCACCCGGACTAGCGGGCAAGAGACCCAGTACTTC.

This clonotype came up many times. CDR3 protein: CASSLTRITGELFF. CDR3 sequence (DNA): TGTGCCAGCAGCCTCACTAGAATCACCGGGGAGCTGTTTTTT. The rearrangement links TRBV12-3 or TRBV12-4 to TRBJ2-2; a weak D match, TRBD2 (5 bases). Trimming removed 6 bases at V and 4 bases at J, with 12 bases between. The CDR3 is 14 amino acids.

In its sample, this clonotype was seen many times. The chain couples TRBV29-1 to TRBJ2-5; 9 bases line up with TRBD1. The CDR3 totals 12 residues. The germline V gene has CDR1 SQVTM and CDR2 ANQGSEA. With V trimmed by 7 bases and J by 5 bases, 5 bases remained unmatched. This CDR3 reads CSGGQGWETQYF. The CDR3 DNA sequence: TGCAGCGGTGGACAGGGGTGGGAGACCCAGTACTTC.

This clonotype was picked up many times. CDR3 region: CASSGTESSYNEQFF. The CDR3 DNA reads TGTGCCAGCAGCGGGACAGAAAGCTCCTACAATGAGCAGTTCTTC. This chain uses TRBV6-5 with TRBJ2-1; 7 bases fit TRBD1. With 6 bases clipped from V and 0 bases from J, the junction kept 5 bases outside the gene matches. From germline, CDR1 is MNHEY and CDR2 SVGAGI. This CDR3 has 15 amino acids.

At least ten counts were recorded for this clonotype. The chain combines TRBV19 with TRBJ2-7; 8 bases map to TRBD2. The V and J ends lost 4 bases and 4 bases, in that order; junction bases with no gene match: 12. Germline loops: CDR1 LNHDA, CDR2 SQIVND (reference sequence). This CDR3 spans 16 amino acids. CDR3: CASSTRGSGRMYEQYF. As DNA, the CDR3 is TGTGCCAGTAGTACCAGGGGCAGCGGGAGAATGTACGAGCAGTACTTC.

At least ten counts were recorded for this clonotype. This chain connects TRBV11-2 to TRBJ1-4; D not certain. Germline V CDR1 and CDR2: SGHAT, FQNNGV. Trimming removed 2 bases from V and 8 bases from J, with 12 bases in between. This CDR3 spans 14 amino acids. CDR3 amino acids: CASSLLGYGEKLFF. The CDR3 coding sequence is TGTGCCAGCAGCTTACTCGGGTACGGCGAAAAACTGTTTTTT.

This clonotype was recorded many times. This chain connects TRBV5-5 to TRBJ2-4; 8 bases map to TRBD2. Per the germline V gene, CDR1 is SGHKS and CDR2 is YYEKEE (reference sequence). V lost 1 base and J lost 6; bases outside the gene matches: 3. The CDR3 has 14 residues. CDR3 sequence: CASSLSGGGNIQYF. DNA of the CDR3: TGTGCCAGCAGCTTGTCGGGAGGGGGAAACATTCAGTACTTC.

This clonotype has a count of ten or more. The J gene is TRBJ1-1, the V gene TRBV29-1; D is unclear. This CDR3 has 13 residues. CDR1 SQVTM and CDR2 ANQGSEA come from the germline V gene. Trimming cost V 7 bases and J 4 bases, with 16 bases left between them. The CDR3 coding sequence is TGCAGCGCCGGCCACATAAGAGGCACTGAAGCTTTCTTT. Its translation is CSAGHIRGTEAFF.

This clonotype has a count of ten or more. The V gene is TRBV4-3, the J gene TRBJ2-1; TRBD2 is a possible D gene (6 bases). From germline, CDR1 is LGHNA and CDR2 YSLEER. This CDR3 contains 13 residues. V lost 4 bases and J lost 12, with 16 bases in between. CDR3 DNA sequence: TGCGCCAGCAGCCCAATATCCGGGACTCGGCAGTTCTTC. Its protein is CASSPISGTRQFF.